Listed below are T cell receptor beta chains from one sample, sequenced in a study of beta chain features in type 1 diabetes. Assay: immunoSEQ multiplex PCR; the TCRdb copy retains only in-frame clones and omits some. The sample comprises around 340,000 clones, roughly 21% of which are singletons, and approximately 0.043% rests with the top ten. The sample consisted of naive CD4+ T cells from blood. All receptors come from a woman in her late teens or twenties in good health. Both conserved end residues are trimmed from each CDR3.

TRBJ2-7,TRBV7-9,ASSSSGTPYEQY
TRBJ2-5,TRBV2,ASSYQETQY
TRBJ2-2,TRBV30,AWSGRGAGNGELF
TRBJ2-5,TRBV9,ASSADGTSKTQY
TRBJ1-1,TRBV7-2,ASSPSGGQGRVAF
TRBJ2-2,TRBV19,ASSMGLAQTRQLF
TRBJ2-7,TRBV2,ASLRTSGYHEQY
TRBJ2-3,TRBV18,ASSPSQGATDTQY
TRBJ2-3,TRBV21-1,ASSLQRRQASTDTQY
TRBJ1-6,TRBV2,ASSLNSPLH
TRBJ1-2,TRBV5-4,ASSLGAGVGGYT
TRBJ1-1,TRBV9,ASSAWTAGDTEAF
TRBJ2-7,TRBV7-2,ASSLRDRSYEQY
TRBJ2-7,TRBV5-1,ASSLPPGTRVYEQY
TRBJ1-1,TRBV13,ASSADRGTEAF
TRBJ1-5,TRBV4-2,ASSLGSNQPQH
TRBJ1-5,TRBV9,ASSVGQGGNQPQH
TRBJ1-2,TRBV2,ASSSRGTADGYT
TRBJ2-7,TRBV11-2,ATSQDRGAYEQY
TRBJ1-1,TRBV6-5,ASSYLLEGSTEAF
TRBJ1-4,TRBV29-1,SVEEPIRGEKLF
TRBJ2-3,TRBV5-1,ASSLESMAWSTDTQY
TRBJ1-1,TRBV12-5,ASGFAGGFTEAF
TRBJ1-2,TRBV5-1,ASSGRQGSDGYT
TRBJ1-1,TRBV7-9,ASSIRTGANTEAF
TRBJ2-6,TRBV5-1,ANPAGQVSGANVLT
TRBJ2-7,TRBV2,ASSGQDRQEQY
TRBJ2-7,TRBV18,ASSPREQGHEQY
TRBJ2-5,TRBV14,ASSPGLAGETQY
TRBJ2-5,TRBV2,ASSEIEETQY
TRBJ1-2,TRBV25-1,ASSAPSGEANYGYT
TRBJ2-7,TRBV19,ASSNDRVSYEQY
TRBJ2-3,TRBV9,ASSAFGRYTQY
TRBJ2-5,TRBV27,ASSFPDSETQY
TRBJ2-1,TRBV10-3,AISEASAGSYNEQF
TRBJ2-6,TRBV7-2,ASSTGLSPVTGANVLT
TRBJ1-5,TRBV19,ASHPGSPLSNQPQH
TRBJ2-3,TRBV19,ASSIPSGSTDTQY
TRBJ1-5,TRBV2,ASSESGQGNQPQH
TRBJ2-5,TRBV5-4,ASSLGGASRETQY
TRBJ2-1,TRBV2,ASRGGVEQF
TRBJ2-3,TRBV5-1,ASSNLGASTDTQY
TRBJ2-5,TRBV29-1,SVSTGGETQY
TRBJ1-5,TRBV5-5,ASSGGMAQGPQH
TRBJ2-5,TRBV2,ASSASGRETQY
TRBJ2-1,TRBV9,ASSRDYWGNEQF
TRBJ2-4,TRBV29-1,SVEVVQGTNIQY
TRBJ2-2,TRBV11-2,ASSSGTGLPGELF
TRBJ2-1,TRBV6-5,ASSALAGGRKF
TRBJ1-2,TRBV2,ASSENSYGYT
TRBJ2-3,TRBV7-2,ASSLLQSTDTQY
TRBJ1-5,TRBV7-2,ASSDGGGGPPPQH